This is a list of T cell receptor beta chains from one sample in a study of OX40 agonist ivuxolimab in advanced cancers. TCRdb's copy holds only in-frame clones and misses some; the assay was immunoSEQ multiplex PCR. The table records some 80,000 clones, 89% of them present only once. The specimen comprised CD4+ or CD8+ T cells sorted from blood, sampled in a trial of the OX40 agonist ivuxolimab. These receptor sequences come from an adult with an advanced solid tumor such as melanoma, head and neck, liver or kidney cancer. The CDR3 runs from the conserved cysteine through the conserved F or W. A D gene is named only where the DNA matches it firmly. Expanded clones are given a class, and other clones once, few, many or no size at all.

abundance,v_gene,j_gene,d_gene,CDR3aa,CDR3nt
NA,TRBV28,TRBJ2-7,TRBD1,CASSYAWTGGYEQYF,TGTGCCAGCAGCTACGCCTGGACAGGGGGCTACGAGCAGTACTTC
NA,TRBV7-9,TRBJ2-5,NA,CASSLNLQETQYF,TGTGCCAGCAGCTTAAACCTCCAAGAGACCCAGTACTTC
NA,TRBV7-9,TRBJ2-4,NA,CASSLPIAKNIQYF,TGTGCCAGCAGCTTACCAATAGCCAAAAACATTCAGTACTTC
NA,TRBV3-2,TRBJ1-1,NA,CASPRMNF,TGTGCCAGCCCCCGTATGAACTTT
once,TRBV25-1,TRBJ1-1,NA,CASSDGLGAFF,TGTGCCAGCAGTGACGGGCTCGGGGCTTTCTTT
NA,TRBV19,TRBJ2-7,NA,CASSRSSTPLGEQYF,TGTGCCAGTAGTAGATCTAGCACCCCTCTGGGCGAGCAGTACTTC
NA,TRBV11-2,TRBJ2-1,NA,CASSLYGVVVYNEQFF,TGTGCCAGCAGCTTATATGGGGTAGTGGTCTACAATGAGCAGTTCTTC
NA,TRBV9,TRBJ2-7,NA,CASSVSRGGYEQYF,TGTGCCAGCAGCGTATCCAGGGGGGGGTACGAGCAGTACTTC
NA,TRBV27,TRBJ2-7,NA,CASKGSTTYEQYF,TGTGCCAGCAAAGGCAGTACTACCTACGAGCAGTACTTC
NA,TRBV6-5,TRBJ1-2,TRBD1,CASSSPTGMEYGYTF,TGTGCCAGCAGTTCCCCGACAGGGATGGAGTATGGCTACACCTTC
NA,TRBV15,TRBJ1-2,TRBD1,CATSRDPGQGAINTF,TGTGCCACCAGCAGAGATCCGGGACAGGGGGCAATCAACACCTTC
few,TRBV2,TRBJ2-7,NA,CASSLTGRSYEQYF,TGTGCCAGCAGTCTGACAGGTCGATCGTACGAGCAGTACTTC
NA,TRBV9,TRBJ2-3,NA,CAFPGAGCGDTQYF,TGTGCATTTCCGGGGGCAGGGTGTGGAGATACGCAGTATTTT
NA,TRBV30,TRBJ1-3,NA,CAWAGGSGNTIYF,TGTGCCTGGGCCGGGGGCTCTGGAAACACCATATATTTT
NA,TRBV30,TRBJ1-2,NA,CAWSPGVMNYGYTF,TGTGCCTGGAGTCCTGGGGTGATGAACTATGGCTACACCTTC
NA,TRBV7-9,TRBJ2-7,TRBD1,CASSLGAGGSGGEQYF,TGTGCCAGCAGCTTAGGGGCAGGGGGCTCTGGGGGCGAGCAGTACTTC
NA,TRBV12-5,TRBJ2-7,NA,CASGSAGRYEQYF,TGTGCTAGTGGTTCGGCAGGAAGATACGAGCAGTACTTC
once,TRBV5-1,TRBJ2-2,NA,CASSPDNQVGELFF,TGCGCCAGCAGCCCGGATAATCAAGTCGGGGAGCTGTTTTTT
NA,TRBV2,TRBJ2-7,NA,CASSASGRGAYEQYF,TGTGCCAGCAGTGCTTCAGGGCGCGGGGCCTACGAGCAGTACTTC
NA,TRBV7-7,TRBJ2-3,TRBD1,CASSSGQNPDTQYF,TGTGCCAGCAGCTCGGGACAGAATCCAGATACGCAGTATTTT
NA,TRBV10-3,TRBJ1-1,NA,CAISGTVSVTEAFF,TGTGCCATCAGTGGGACAGTCAGCGTGACTGAAGCTTTCTTT
NA,TRBV10-3,TRBJ1-1,TRBD1,CAISERDRAAEAFF,TGTGCCATCAGTGAAAGGGACAGGGCTGCCGAAGCTTTCTTT
NA,TRBV29-1,TRBJ1-1,NA,CSVEGGRTVNTEAFF,TGCAGCGTTGAGGGGGGACGGACAGTGAACACTGAAGCTTTCTTT
once,TRBV5-1,TRBJ2-7,TRBD2,CASRRGLAGDYEQYF,TGCGCCAGCAGAAGGGGACTAGCGGGGGACTACGAGCAGTACTTC
NA,TRBV10-1,TRBJ2-1,NA,CASSESARNEQFF,TGCGCCAGCAGTGAGTCGGCTCGGAATGAGCAGTTCTTC
NA,TRBV6-1,TRBJ2-1,NA,CASSSYPANEQFF,TGTGCCAGCAGTTCATACCCCGCCAATGAGCAGTTCTTC
once,TRBV5-1,TRBJ2-7,TRBD2,CASSLDTSGRASHEQYF,TGCGCCAGCAGCTTGGATACTAGCGGGAGGGCCTCGCACGAGCAGTACTTC
NA,TRBV6-5,TRBJ2-5,NA,CASTLQGGGETQYF,TGTGCCAGCACTCTCCAGGGGGGGGGAGAGACCCAGTACTTC
NA,TRBV10-3,TRBJ1-3,NA,CAISDDRGGNTIYF,TGTGCCATCAGTGACGACCGGGGTGGAAACACCATATATTTT
NA,TRBV6-5,TRBJ1-2,NA,CASSSVGGNGYTF,TGTGCCAGCAGTTCCGTCGGGGGGAATGGCTACACCTTC
NA,TRBV7-8,TRBJ2-7,TRBD1,CASSSGRDRVYEQYF,TGTGCCAGCAGCAGCGGCCGGGACAGGGTTTACGAGCAGTACTTC
NA,TRBV18,TRBJ1-1,TRBD1,CASSSETGGTEAFF,TGTGCCAGCTCGTCCGAGACAGGGGGCACTGAAGCTTTCTTT
few,TRBV6-5,TRBJ2-7,TRBD1,CASRQGQNTYEQYF,TGTGCCAGCAGACAGGGACAGAATACCTACGAGCAGTACTTC
NA,TRBV18,TRBJ1-5,NA,CASSYKGTHSNQPQHF,TGTGCCAGCTCATACAAGGGGACACATAGCAATCAGCCCCAGCATTTT
NA,TRBV7-2,TRBJ1-4,NA,CASSLVGGALFEKLFF,TGTGCCAGCAGCTTAGTTGGGGGGGCTTTATTTGAAAAACTGTTTTTT
once,TRBV7-8,TRBJ1-2,NA,CASSLAVGGQGYTF,TGTGCCAGCAGCTTAGCGGTTGGGGGGCAGGGCTACACCTTC
NA,TRBV5-1,TRBJ1-1,TRBD1,CASSLEGQGDTEAFF,TGCGCCAGCAGCTTGGAGGGACAGGGGGACACTGAAGCTTTCTTT
NA,TRBV11-2,TRBJ1-1,NA,CASSMNTEAFF,TGTGCCAGCAGCATGAACACTGAAGCTTTCTTT
NA,TRBV29-1,TRBJ1-2,NA,CSVGVGGSSYGYTF,TGCAGCGTTGGTGTTGGAGGGAGTTCCTATGGCTACACCTTC
NA,TRBV11-2,TRBJ2-4,TRBD1,CASSPWRTGGVLAKNIQYF,TGTGCCAGCAGCCCCTGGCGGACAGGGGGCGTCTTAGCCAAAAACATTCAGTACTTC
few,TRBV27,TRBJ2-1,NA,CASSFRVDNEQFF,TGTGCCAGCAGTTTTCGCGTAGACAATGAGCAGTTCTTC
NA,TRBV7-2,TRBJ1-5,NA,CASSDRDSNQPQHF,TGTGCCAGCAGCGATAGAGATAGCAATCAGCCCCAGCATTTT
NA,TRBV25-1,TRBJ1-4,TRBD1,CASSEYPGQGGEKLFF,TGTGCCAGCAGTGAATATCCGGGACAGGGGGGAGAAAAACTGTTTTTT
NA,TRBV18,TRBJ1-5,NA,CASSPEGSEPQHF,TGTGCCAGCTCACCGGAAGGGTCCGAGCCCCAGCATTTT
once,TRBV5-1,TRBJ2-7,TRBD1,CASSPAPGQGTSYEQYF,TGCGCCAGCAGCCCGGCTCCGGGACAGGGGACTTCCTACGAGCAGTACTTC
once,TRBV29-1,TRBJ2-6,NA,CSAGDSGANVLTF,TGCAGCGCCGGGGACTCTGGGGCCAACGTCCTGACTTTC
NA,TRBV30,TRBJ1-5,NA,CAWSSGQLLNQPQHF,TGTGCCTGGAGTTCTGGGCAGTTACTGAATCAGCCCCAGCATTTT
NA,TRBV7-2,TRBJ2-3,NA,CASSLLDTWGTDTQYF,TGTGCCAGCTCTCTCCTTGATACTTGGGGAACAGATACGCAGTATTTT
NA,TRBV7-2,TRBJ2-3,NA,CASSPRTLQDTQYF,TGTGCCAGCAGCCCCCGGACCCTGCAAGATACGCAGTATTTT
NA,TRBV6-5,TRBJ2-2,NA,CASSYSRDTGELFF,TGTGCCAGCAGTTACTCGCGGGACACCGGGGAGCTGTTTTTT
NA,TRBV4-1,TRBJ1-5,NA,CASSQDRDWGRDQPQHF,TGCGCCAGCAGCCAAGACCGCGACTGGGGGCGCGATCAGCCCCAGCATTTT
NA,TRBV14,TRBJ2-1,TRBD2,CASSSPGLAGFSSYNEQFF,TGTGCCAGCAGCTCCCCGGGACTAGCGGGATTCAGCTCCTACAATGAGCAGTTCTTC
NA,TRBV7-9,TRBJ1-1,NA,CASSSVSTEAFF,TGTGCCAGCAGCTCGGTGAGCACTGAAGCTTTCTTT